Listed here are 28 T cell receptor beta chains from one sample, sequenced in a study of blood T cells in healthy people across ages. Alongside a J-beta primer mix, a sample-barcoded 5' primer served in a second PCR lasting about 7 to 11 cycles. Using its own MiXCR run on the 5' RACE reads, TCRdb lists one record per CDR3 protein. The data contain about 640,000 distinct CDR3 sequences, around three fifths of them singletons. Material for sequencing was blood. The receptors derive from a man between 60 and 75 years old in good health.

This clonotype came up once. The V and J genes are TRBV2 and TRBJ2-5; D not certain. The J call could be wrong; TRBJ2-7 is a better fit for the DNA end. This CDR3 spans 15 amino acids. The germline V gene encodes CDR1 SNHLY and CDR2 FYNNEI. For the CDR3, the DNA is TGTGCCAGCAGTGAACAGGTAAACCCGACCTACGAGCAGTACTTC. This sequence encodes CASSEQVNPTYEQYF.

The rearrangement links TRBV14 to TRBJ2-7; 14 bases match TRBD2. This CDR3 is 14 amino acids long. Looked up from germline, CDR1 is SGHDN and CDR2 is FVKESK. The junction had 4 bases not matched to a gene; V was cut back by 6 bases and J by 6 bases. CDR3 in DNA: TGTGCCAGCAGACCGGGACTAGCGGGGGCCGAGCAGTACTTC. This translates into CASRPGLAGAEQYF.

This chain uses TRBV27 with TRBJ1-1, with TRBD1 matching over 8 bases. The CDR3 sequence is 13 residues long. Germline CDR1 and CDR2: MNHEY and SMNVEV (reference sequence). V dropped 4 bases and J dropped 5; count of bases not matched to a gene: 3. This chain's CDR3 is CASSCRTGTEAFF. DNA of the CDR3: TGTGCCAGCAGTTGCAGGACAGGGACTGAAGCTTTCTTT.

The chain links TRBV20-1 to TRBJ2-5; 15 bases are a match to TRBD2. Germline loops: CDR1 DFQATT, CDR2 SNEGSKA (reference sequence). CDR3 length equals 15 residues. V dropped 5 bases and J dropped 3; count of bases not matched to a gene: 4. The CDR3 DNA sequence: TGCAGTGCTTATCGGACTAGCGGGGGGGAAGAGACCCAGTACTTC. Protein product: CSAYRTSGGEETQYF.

The chain is built from TRBV20-1 and TRBJ1-2; D gene uncertain. V shed 3 bases and J shed 2 bases, with 13 bases lying between them. There are 14 residues in the CDR3. CDR1 is DFQATT and CDR2 is SNEGSKA in the germline V gene (reference sequence). The CDR3 DNA follows: TGCAGTGCTAGTAAGGGCCTCCGAAACTATGGCTACACCTTC. It codes for CSASKGLRNYGYTF.

The CDR3 region has the DNA TGCGCCAGCAGCCAAACCCAGGGGGACAATTCACCCCTCCACTTT. Translating it yields CASSQTQGDNSPLHF. The genes are TRBV4-1 and TRBJ1-6; 7 nucleotides agree with TRBD1. This CDR3 spans 15 amino acids. Per germline, CDR1 MGHRA and CDR2 YSYEKL. Trimming cost V 2 bases and J 7 bases; bases outside gene matches: 5.

This clonotype has a handful of counts. This chain links TRBV24-1 with TRBJ2-5; D gene unclear. Germline assignment: CDR1 KGHDR and CDR2 SFDVKD. The CDR3 runs 14 residues. The germline V and J ends were trimmed by 3 bases and 1 base, with 8 bases remaining between them. In DNA form, the CDR3 reads TGTGCCACCAGTGATGGTAACAGCCAAGAGACCCAGTACTTC. Its protein is CATSDGNSQETQYF.

The CDR3 is CSARDGGAKNIQYF. As DNA, the CDR3 is TGCAGTGCTAGAGACGGGGGGGCCAAAAACATTCAGTACTTC. The chain combines TRBV20-1 with TRBJ2-4; 7 nucleotides line up with TRBD2. The V segment lost 0 bases and the J segment 1 base; nucleotides outside the gene matches: 0. The CDR3 has 14 amino acids. The germline gives CDR1 DFQATT, CDR2 SNEGSKA (reference sequence).

This chain connects TRBV5-1 to TRBJ2-5; 8 bases line up with TRBD2. Germline CDR1 and CDR2: SGHRS and YFSETQ. The trim removed 4 bases at V and 4 bases at J, leaving 9 bases unmatched. The CDR3 runs to 15 residues. CDR3 bases: TGCGCCAGCAGCCTCCCCGGCGGGGGGCTAGAGACCCAGTACTTC. This codes for CASSLPGGGLETQYF.

This clonotype was recorded once. The chain is built from TRBV19 and TRBJ2-3; D remains ambiguous. Germline values: CDR1 LNHDA, CDR2 SQIVND (reference sequence). Trimming removed 4 bases at V and 2 bases at J, with 13 bases between. The CDR3 is 15 residues long. The CDR3 DNA reads TGTGCCAGTAGTACGACCGGGCTCATCACAGATACGCAGTATTTT. This gives the protein CASSTTGLITDTQYF.

The rearrangement joins TRBV6-5 to TRBJ1-1; TRBD1 aligns across 10 bases. The length of the CDR3 is 14 residues. Germline loops: CDR1 MNHEY, CDR2 SVGAGI. J was trimmed by 7 bases and V by 2 bases; bases with no gene match: 4. The CDR3 protein is CASSYGDRGYEAFF. As DNA, the CDR3 is TGTGCCAGCAGTTACGGGGACAGGGGATATGAAGCTTTCTTT.

The chain links TRBV5-5 to TRBJ2-6; D remains unclear. The CDR3 has 16 residues. V was cut by 2 bases and J by 1 base, with 10 bases left in between. Germline CDR1 reads SGHKS; CDR2 reads YYEKEE (reference sequence). CDR3 bases: TGTGCCAGCAGCTTCGCTTCCCGTTCTGGGGCCAACGTCCTGACTTTC. Translation: CASSFASRSGANVLTF.

This clonotype turned up a few times. The gene calls are TRBV18 and TRBJ2-5; 7 positions match TRBD1. CDR1 and CDR2 from the germline V gene are KGHSH and LQKENI. This CDR3 has 12 residues. The V segment lost 6 bases and the J segment 3 bases; nucleotides outside the gene matches: 1. CDR3 amino acids: CASSGQEETQYF. The CDR3 DNA sequence: TGTGCCAGCTCCGGACAGGAAGAGACCCAGTACTTC.

There are a few counts of this clonotype. The chain couples TRBV13 to TRBJ2-3, with D unclear. Trimming removed 3 bases from V and 7 bases from J, with 14 bases in between. CDR1 and CDR2 from the germline V gene are PRHDT and FYEKMQ (reference sequence). The CDR3 totals 14 residues. CDR3 in DNA: TGTGCCAGCAGCTTCTCGGCCCGGGTTCATACGCAGTATTTT. Translated, it gives CASSFSARVHTQYF.

The V gene is TRBV24-1, the J gene TRBJ2-7; a weak D match, TRBD1 (5 bases). In germline, CDR1 is KGHDR, CDR2 SFDVKD. This CDR3 spans 12 amino acids. Trimming pared 4 bases from V and 6 bases from J, leaving 9 bases between. As DNA, the CDR3 is TGTGCCACCAGTGAACCAGGGTTCGAGCAGTACTTC. It yields the protein CATSEPGFEQYF.

This clonotype was recorded a few times. This chain links TRBV7-2 with TRBJ2-2, with TRBD1 matching 7 bases. There are 15 residues in the CDR3. The germline gives CDR1 SGHTA, CDR2 FQGNSA. The trim removed 3 bases at V and 2 bases at J, leaving 3 bases unmatched. The CDR3 sequence is CASSLRGRNTGELFF. The DNA for the CDR3 is TGTGCCAGCAGCTTGAGGGGGCGTAACACCGGGGAGCTGTTTTTT.

V usage is TRBV29-1 and J usage is TRBJ2-1; D may be TRBD2 (5 bases). Germline CDR1 and CDR2: SQVTM and ANQGSEA. The V gene lost 6 bases and the J gene lost 0 bases, with 9 bases spanning the gap. This CDR3 spans 13 amino acids. Written as DNA, the CDR3 is TGCAGCGTCCGGGGAATCTCCTACAATGAGCAGTTCTTC. As protein: CSVRGISYNEQFF.

There are many counts of this clonotype. The gene calls are TRBV5-1 and TRBJ2-7, with 10 bases fitting TRBD2. This CDR3 spans 14 amino acids. The germline V gene encodes CDR1 SGHRS and CDR2 YFSETQ. V dropped 1 base and J dropped 2; count of bases not matched to a gene: 0. The CDR3, as DNA: TGCGCCAGCAGCTTGAGCGGGAGGGCCTACGAGCAGTACTTC. This sequence encodes CASSLSGRAYEQYF.

The table lists this clonotype with a few counts. This chain links TRBV6-4 with TRBJ2-7; D is perhaps TRBD1 or TRBD2 (5 bases each). The CDR3 extends over 16 amino acids. The V end was cut by 1 base, the J end by 0 bases, with 13 bases between. Germline CDR1 MRHNA, CDR2 SNTAGT. Here the CDR3 DNA reads TGTGCCAGCAGTGACTACCGAAAGGGGACCTCCTACGAGCAGTACTTC. This gives the protein CASSDYRKGTSYEQYF.

The chain employs TRBV6-6 and TRBJ2-2, with 12 bases identical to TRBD1. V was pared by 5 bases and J by 2 bases, with 3 bases of the junction left unmatched. The germline CDR1 and CDR2 sequences are MNHNY and SVGAGI (reference sequence). This CDR3 spans 16 amino acids. CDR3: CASSRDRGRNTGELFF. CDR3 nucleotides: TGTGCCAGCAGTCGGGACAGGGGGCGCAACACCGGGGAGCTGTTTTTT.

This clonotype was found many times. The V call is TRBV2, the J call TRBJ2-5; D uncertain. V gave up 1 base and J gave up 6 bases, with 0 bases separating them. The CDR3 is 10 amino acids. Per germline, CDR1 SNHLY and CDR2 FYNNEI. The CDR3 protein is CASSEETQYF. The DNA of the CDR3 is TGTGCCAGCAGTGAAGAGACCCAGTACTTC.

J is TRBJ2-1 and V is TRBV20-1, with 14 bases identical to TRBD2. This CDR3 contains 18 residues. From germline, CDR1 is DFQATT and CDR2 SNEGSKA (reference sequence). The J segment lost 5 bases and the V segment lost 6 bases, leaving 15 bases of the junction unmatched. In DNA form, the CDR3 reads TGCAGTGCCCGGACTAGCGGGGGGCAAGTCGTCCTGGACAATGAGCAGTTCTTC. It specifies CSARTSGGQVVLDNEQFF.

This rearrangement joins TRBV7-6 to TRBJ2-3; D uncertain. The CDR3 is 15 residues long. Deletions cut 4 bases from V and 4 bases from J, with 15 bases between. CDR1 and CDR2 from the germline V gene are SGHVS and FNYEAQ. As DNA, the CDR3 is TGTGCCAGCAGCTCATATTTTGAGCCTCCAGATACGCAGTATTTT. It translates to CASSSYFEPPDTQYF.

This clonotype came up a few times. The chain links TRBV5-1 to TRBJ2-5, with D perhaps matching TRBD1 (5 bases). The V and J ends lost 6 bases and 4 bases respectively, with 16 bases between them. Germline CDR1 reads SGHRS; CDR2 reads YFSETQ. CDR3 length: 14 residues. The CDR3 region is CASTQDTTGETQYF. The CDR3 region has the DNA TGCGCCAGCACCCAGGACACAACGGGAGAGACCCAGTACTTC.

The rearrangement joins TRBV20-1 to TRBJ2-5; D remains unclear. The length of the CDR3 is 13 residues. Germline CDR1 and CDR2: DFQATT and SNEGSKA (reference sequence). The germline V and J ends were trimmed by 3 bases and 1 base, with 9 bases remaining between them. This CDR3 reads CSARRTTQETQYF. The CDR3 DNA reads as TGCAGTGCTAGGCGGACCACCCAAGAGACCCAGTACTTC.

About this clonotype: This may be a read error, as it is one base from a much larger clone. This sequence joins TRBV9 and TRBJ2-7, with TRBD2 matching 7 bases. The CDR3 has 15 amino acids. Germline CDR1 is SGDLS and CDR2 is YYNGEE. Unmatched junction bases numbered 10, after V lost 0 bases and J lost 7 bases. The CDR3 sequence: CASSVGGGSYNEQYF. The CDR3, as DNA: TGTGCCAGCAGCGTAGGGGGGGGATCCTACAATGAGCAGTACTTC.

CDR3 amino acids: CASSSGGPGRYQPQHF. CDR3 bases: TGTGCCAGCAGTTCCGGTGGCCCGGGCCGCTACCAGCCCCAGCATTTT. This chain links TRBV12-3 or TRBV12-4 with TRBJ1-5, with D uncertain. Deletions cut 4 bases from V and 7 bases from J, with 20 bases between. This CDR3 has 16 residues.

This chain uses TRBV7-2 with TRBJ2-1; D unresolved. The ends were cut back, 4 bases at V and 4 bases at J, with 8 bases in the middle. The CDR3 extends over 13 amino acids. Looked up from germline, CDR1 is SGHTA and CDR2 is FQGNSA. The CDR3 nucleotides read TGTGCCAGCAGCTGGACGGTTTACAATGAGCAGTTCTTC. Encoded protein: CASSWTVYNEQFF.